These T cell receptor beta chains were read from a single sample in a study of T-cell reconstitution after alpha-beta-depleted transplantation in children. TCRdb re-derived calls from the PCR reads in MiXCR, one entry per CDR3 protein. The profile shows almost 5,000 distinct CDR3 sequences, 7.3% of them singletons. The starting material was PBMCs, mostly from graft donor cells, obtained 60 days after TCRalphabeta/CD19-depleted stem cell transplant. Receptor source: a boy in the first two years of life who had a stem cell transplant for SCID, so the T cells may come from the graft donor. CDR3s include the opening cysteine and the closing phenylalanine or tryptophan. D genes are given only for firm matches. Not every row has a clone size; where given, it reads once, few, many or a size class.

V gene: TRBV21-1; D gene: NA; clone size: medium-sized; J gene: TRBJ1-3; CDR3 protein: CASGPGTAEISGGNTIYF; CDR3 DNA: TGTGCCAGCGGTCCCGGGACAGCAGAGATTTCTGGCGGAAACACCATATATTTT
V gene: TRBV18; D gene: NA; clone size: many; J gene: TRBJ1-1; CDR3 protein: CASSPLVLPGHTEAFF; CDR3 DNA: TGTGCCAGCTCACCTTTGGTCTTACCTGGACACACTGAAGCTTTCTTT
V gene: TRBV20-1; D gene: TRBD1; clone size: medium-sized; J gene: TRBJ1-6; CDR3 protein: CSARVNRGLNSPLHF; CDR3 DNA: TGCAGTGCTAGAGTCAACAGGGGGCTAAATTCACCCCTCCACTTT
V gene: TRBV18; D gene: NA; clone size: medium-sized; J gene: TRBJ2-7; CDR3 protein: CASLGPTGPKVYEQYF; CDR3 DNA: TGTGCCAGCTTGGGACCCACCGGGCCCAAGGTCTACGAGCAGTACTTC
V gene: TRBV6-5; D gene: NA; clone size: medium-sized; J gene: TRBJ1-2; CDR3 protein: CASSLYEGYGYTF; CDR3 DNA: TGTGCCAGCAGTTTATATGAGGGATATGGCTACACCTTC
V gene: TRBV13; D gene: TRBD1; clone size: medium-sized; J gene: TRBJ2-7; CDR3 protein: CASSYRDSSYEQYF; CDR3 DNA: TGTGCCAGCAGCTACCGGGACAGTTCCTACGAGCAGTACTTC
V gene: TRBV7-9; D gene: NA; clone size: medium-sized; J gene: TRBJ2-7; CDR3 protein: CASSLMERGYEQYF; CDR3 DNA: TGTGCCAGCAGCTTAATGGAGAGGGGTTACGAGCAGTACTTC
V gene: TRBV28; D gene: NA; clone size: many; J gene: TRBJ1-1; CDR3 protein: CASSLLSNTEAFF; CDR3 DNA: TGTGCCAGCAGTCTCCTTTCGAACACTGAAGCTTTCTTT
V gene: TRBV4-2; D gene: NA; clone size: NA; J gene: TRBJ1-5; CDR3 protein: CASGPGLLCGALLCLLHF; CDR3 DNA: TGTGCCAGCGGCCCCGGGCTCCTCTGCGGGGCACTACTTTGTCTCCTGCATTTT
V gene: TRBV5-1; D gene: NA; clone size: medium-sized; J gene: TRBJ2-6; CDR3 protein: CASTQTPGANVLTF; CDR3 DNA: TGCGCCAGCACGCAAACACCTGGGGCCAACGTCCTGACTTTC
V gene: TRBV7-9; D gene: TRBD1; clone size: medium-sized; J gene: TRBJ2-7; CDR3 protein: CASSLVRGPSSYEQYF; CDR3 DNA: TGTGCCAGCAGCTTAGTGAGGGGGCCTAGCTCCTACGAGCAGTACTTC
V gene: TRBV5-1; D gene: TRBD1; clone size: medium-sized; J gene: TRBJ1-6; CDR3 protein: CASSGKGQGISNSPLHF; CDR3 DNA: TGCGCCAGCAGCGGCAAGGGACAGGGTATTTCGAATTCACCCCTCCACTTT
V gene: TRBV18; D gene: NA; clone size: many; J gene: TRBJ1-5; CDR3 protein: CASSPAGGSNQPQHF; CDR3 DNA: TGTGCCAGCTCACCCGCGGGTGGGAGCAATCAGCCCCAGCATTTT
V gene: TRBV7-3; D gene: NA; clone size: medium-sized; J gene: TRBJ1-1; CDR3 protein: CASSAGSPNTEAFF; CDR3 DNA: TGTGCCAGCAGCGCCGGGTCACCGAACACTGAAGCTTTCTTT
V gene: TRBV11-2; D gene: TRBD1; clone size: medium-sized; J gene: TRBJ2-3; CDR3 protein: CASSWDRETQGGHTDTQYF; CDR3 DNA: TGTGCCAGCAGCTGGGACAGGGAAACCCAAGGGGGACACACAGATACGCAGTATTTT
V gene: TRBV5-1; D gene: NA; clone size: NA; J gene: TRBJ2-7; CDR3 protein: CASSLPGTSNLGPGYEQYF; CDR3 DNA: TGCGCCAGCAGCTTGCCAGGGACATCCAACCTCGGGCCTGGATACGAGCAGTACTTC
V gene: TRBV18; D gene: NA; clone size: NA; J gene: TRBJ1-5; CDR3 protein: CASSTTIWQPQHF; CDR3 DNA: TGTGCCAGCTCTACCACCATATGGCAGCCCCAGCATTTT
V gene: TRBV5-1; D gene: NA; clone size: many; J gene: TRBJ2-6; CDR3 protein: CASSLLGAGANVLTF; CDR3 DNA: TGCGCCAGCAGCTTGCTAGGGGCTGGGGCCAACGTCCTGACTTTC
V gene: TRBV6-5; D gene: TRBD1; clone size: medium-sized; J gene: TRBJ2-2; CDR3 protein: CASSQVLWQGVNTGELFF; CDR3 DNA: TGTGCCAGCAGCCAGGTCCTTTGGCAGGGGGTTAACACCGGGGAGCTGTTTTTT
V gene: TRBV4-1; D gene: NA; clone size: medium-sized; J gene: TRBJ2-7; CDR3 protein: CASSQDRGSTSYEQYF; CDR3 DNA: TGCGCCAGCAGCCAAGATCGGGGATCGACTTCCTACGAGCAGTACTTC
V gene: TRBV3-1; D gene: NA; clone size: NA; J gene: TRBJ2-1; CDR3 protein: CASSQSYNEQFF; CDR3 DNA: TGTGCCAGCAGCCAATCCTACAATGAGCAGTTCTTC